The source of this TCR beta chain is a study of blood T cell repertoires in COVID-19. This clone showed up just once. Authors' data handling: Reference gene primer amplification gave nucleated cell count estimates. The table came from immunoSEQ multiplex PCR; TCRdb's copy has only in-frame clones and leaves some out. V and J calls and clone size are those listed in that table; D and trimming were worked out from the DNA. The table records 65,000 to 100,000 clones, under 90% of them present only once. The CDR3 is made up of 19 amino acids. V lost 1 base, J lost 1 base, and 20 bases lay in between. Per germline, CDR1 SGHVS and CDR2 FQNEAQ.

The chain combines TRBV7-8 with TRBJ1-5; unclear D gene. The clonotype originates from a human donor in a cohort sampled during active COVID-19. Sequences were obtained from peripheral blood. CDR3 amino acids: CASSLGHYRGSRSNQPQHF. The CDR3 bases are TGTGCCAGCAGCTTAGGCCACTATCGCGGATCCCGAAGCAATCAGCCCCAGCATTTT.